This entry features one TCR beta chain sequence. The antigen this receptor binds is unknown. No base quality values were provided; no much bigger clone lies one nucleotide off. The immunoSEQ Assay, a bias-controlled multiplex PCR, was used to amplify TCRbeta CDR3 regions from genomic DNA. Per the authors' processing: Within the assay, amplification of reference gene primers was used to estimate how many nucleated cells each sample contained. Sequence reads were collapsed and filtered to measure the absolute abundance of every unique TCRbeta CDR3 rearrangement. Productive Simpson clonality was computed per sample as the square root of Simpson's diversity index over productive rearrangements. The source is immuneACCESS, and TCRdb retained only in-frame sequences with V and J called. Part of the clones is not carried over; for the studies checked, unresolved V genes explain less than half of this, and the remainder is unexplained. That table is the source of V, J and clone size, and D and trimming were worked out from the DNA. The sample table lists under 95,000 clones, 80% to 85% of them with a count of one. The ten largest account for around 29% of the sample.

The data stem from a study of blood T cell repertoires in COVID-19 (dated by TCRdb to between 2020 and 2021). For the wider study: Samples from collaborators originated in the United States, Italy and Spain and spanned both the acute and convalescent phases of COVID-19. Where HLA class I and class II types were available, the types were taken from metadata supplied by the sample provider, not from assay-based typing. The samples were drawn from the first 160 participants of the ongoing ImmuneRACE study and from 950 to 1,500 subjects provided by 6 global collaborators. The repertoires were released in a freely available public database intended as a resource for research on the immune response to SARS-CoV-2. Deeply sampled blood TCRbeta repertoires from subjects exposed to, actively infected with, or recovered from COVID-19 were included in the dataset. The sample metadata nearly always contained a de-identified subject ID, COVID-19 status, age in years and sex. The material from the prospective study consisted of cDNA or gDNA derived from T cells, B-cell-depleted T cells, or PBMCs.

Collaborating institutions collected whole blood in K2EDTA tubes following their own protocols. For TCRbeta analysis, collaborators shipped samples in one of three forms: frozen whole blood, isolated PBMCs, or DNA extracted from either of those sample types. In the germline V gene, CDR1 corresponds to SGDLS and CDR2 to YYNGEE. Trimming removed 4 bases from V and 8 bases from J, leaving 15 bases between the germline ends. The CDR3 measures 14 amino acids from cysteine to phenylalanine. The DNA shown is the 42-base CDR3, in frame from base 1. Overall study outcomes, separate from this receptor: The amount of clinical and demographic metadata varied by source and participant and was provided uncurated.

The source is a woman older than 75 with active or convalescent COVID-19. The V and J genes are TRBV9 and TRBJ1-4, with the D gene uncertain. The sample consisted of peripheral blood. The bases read TGTGCCAGCAGCCGGGGAGGGATAGAAGAAAAACTGTTTTTT. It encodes CASSRGGIEEKLFF.